The source of this T cell receptor (beta chain) is a study of cytomegalovirus exposure and HLA in healthy donors. Regarding the study as a whole: Later analysis revealed greater clonal expansion in HLA-associated TCR beta chains than in equally common others. The study carried out a later analysis of TCR beta sequences. It associated some 18,000 of them with specific HLA alleles at a false discovery rate of 0.05. When a later analysis was performed, an Asian-associated ancestry cluster reportedly had fewer N-insertions than the approximately 600-donor mean.

Primers: 60 Vbeta forward and 13 Jbeta reverse. Sequencing was performed with immunoSEQ multiplex PCR; in TCRdb, only in-frame clones are kept and a portion is missing. The sample has about 120,000 clones, around 67% seen once. A word on this clone: The antigen is not known.

Sequencing input: PBMCs. The TCR was taken from a woman between 40 and 50 years old in good health and CMV-seronegative.

In nucleotides, the CDR3 is TGTGCCAGCAGCTCCAGGGCGGGGGAGACCACAGATACGCAGTATTTT. Protein product: CASSSRAGETTDTQYF. V usage is TRBV9 and J usage is TRBJ2-3; 7 nucleotides align to TRBD2. With 4 bases clipped from V and 2 bases from J, the junction kept 10 bases outside the gene matches. This CDR3 contains 16 residues. CDR1 is SGDLS and CDR2 is YYNGEE in the germline V gene.